This TCR beta chain stems from a study of blood T cell repertoires in COVID-19. Measured with immunoSEQ multiplex PCR; TCRdb has only the in-frame clones, and not every one. The repertoire includes 200,000 to 250,000 clones, 75% to 85% of them detected once, and just under 7.5% sits in the top ten. The CDR3 has 14 residues. CDR1 and CDR2 from the germline V gene are SNHLY and FYNNEI. The V end was cut by 6 bases, the J end by 2 bases, with 14 bases between. The sequencing input was peripheral blood. The chain carries TRBV2 and TRBJ2-7, with D possibly TRBD2 on 5 matching bases. The clonotype originates from a woman aged 50 to 60 with acute or convalescent COVID-19. The CDR3 sequence is CASRHRAGTYEQYF. DNA for the CDR3: TGTGCCAGCAGGCATCGGGCGGGTACCTACGAGCAGTACTTC.